This TCR beta chain is drawn from a study of T cell repertoires in cytomegalovirus infection. Study background: A matching HLA type, together with CMV infection, was signaled by public TCR beta signatures. Study results and limitations: HLA-C-restricted CMV clonotypes gave the most frequent clonotype in two of eight donors.

As concerns this clonotype: Its antigen is currently unknown.

The germline V gene has CDR1 SGHAT and CDR2 FQNNGV. V lost 1 base and J 0 bases, leaving 7 bases between the germline ends. This CDR3 region has 15 residues. MiXCR, run by TCRdb on the reads, gives a single entry per CDR3 protein. The table has approximately 200,000 distinct CDR3 sequences, under 30% seen once. This sequence was found in a human donor in good health (CMV status not recorded). Some clones in this sample may be carry-over from other donors' samples. The V and J genes are TRBV11-2 and TRBJ2-1, with D hard to call. Sequenced input: PBMCs. The CDR3 reads CASSLGQNSYNEQFF. As DNA, the CDR3 is TGTGCCAGCAGCTTAGGCCAAAACTCCTACAATGAGCAGTTCTTC.